The text below deals with one T cell receptor (beta chain). Its specificity is unknown. V lost 5 bases and J lost 4; bases outside the gene matches: 10. The germline CDR1 and CDR2 sequences are LNHDA and SQIVND (reference sequence). CDR3 length: 15 amino acids. This record belongs to a study of T cell clones after liver transplantation. The overall study: TCRbeta sequencing after a pre-transplant mixed lymphocyte reaction identified graft-donor-reactive clones, later tracked in post-transplant blood. Pre-transplant mixed lymphocyte reactions yielded third-party-reactive TCRbeta sequences as comparators for graft-donor-reactive sequences. Study-wide results and caveats: These preliminary findings come from unstandardized post-transplant sampling times. In most of the 8 subjects, circulating graft-donor-reactive CD4 TCRbeta sequences fell significantly after transplant.

Method: immunoSEQ multiplex PCR; TCRdb's copy keeps in-frame clones and lacks some. The profile shows around 100,000 clones, 84% of them singletons. Here the sequenced sample was CD4+ T cells from blood, taken around 4 years after liver transplant. The V gene is TRBV19, the J gene TRBJ1-2; 7 bases agree with TRBD1. The TCR was taken from a human patient who received a liver transplant. The graft donor may have given rise to some T cells. The CDR3: CASSPRDRNFYGYTF. The DNA for the CDR3 is TGTGCCAGTAGTCCCCGGGACAGAAATTTCTATGGCTACACCTTC.